These 12 T cell receptor beta chains originate from one sample sequenced in a study of cytomegalovirus exposure and HLA in healthy donors. PCR primers comprised 60 Vbeta and 13 Jbeta primers. Measured with immunoSEQ multiplex PCR; TCRdb has only the in-frame clones, and not every one. The profile shows approximately 150,000 clones, 70% of them singletons. Sequencing used PBMCs. The receptors shown here come from a man between 18 and 35 years old in good health and CMV-seropositive.

CDR3 amino acids: CASSQDGGGLYNSPLHF. CDR3 in DNA: TGCGCCAGCAGCCAAGATGGGGGGGGCTTATATAATTCACCCCTCCACTTT. This rearrangement joins TRBV4-1 to TRBJ1-6; D perhaps matches TRBD1 (6 bases). This CDR3 is built from 17 residues. Deletions cut 0 bases from V and 4 bases from J, with 13 bases between. Germline V lookup: CDR1 MGHRA, CDR2 YSYEKL.

The chain links TRBV2 to TRBJ2-3, with 15 bases lining up with TRBD2. V was clipped by 6 bases and J by 1 base; unmatched bases: 11. Germline-derived CDR1 and CDR2 are SNHLY and FYNNEI. This CDR3 comprises 19 residues. The CDR3 DNA follows: TGTGCCAGCAGAGCCGGGACTAGCGGGGGGCGAGGGGGCACAGATACGCAGTATTTT. This encodes CASRAGTSGGRGGTDTQYF.

This chain links TRBV6-1 with TRBJ1-6; D is unclear. V was trimmed by 6 bases and J by 9 bases, leaving 18 bases between them. The germline CDR1 and CDR2 sequences are MNHNS and SASEGT. The CDR3 has 15 residues. The CDR3, as DNA: TGTGCCAGCAGCGAGGGAGGGCAGACCATTTCACCCCTCCACTTT. The encoded protein is CASSEGGQTISPLHF.

This clone is a singleton in its sample. This chain joins TRBV4-2 and TRBJ1-1; TRBD1 matches at 7 bases. Germline assignment: CDR1 LGHNA and CDR2 YNFKEQ. This CDR3 contains 16 residues. V dropped 4 bases and J dropped 1; count of bases not matched to a gene: 9. CDR3 DNA sequence: TGTGCCAGCAGCCCGGAAGGGAACAGGGGGAACACTGAAGCTTTCTTT. Protein: CASSPEGNRGNTEAFF.

The chain uses TRBV5-4 and TRBJ2-1; 8 positions agree with TRBD2. This CDR3 is built from 16 residues. The V and J ends lost 4 bases and 3 bases, in that order; junction bases with no gene match: 9. CDR1 is SGHNT, CDR2 YYREEE, per germline (reference sequence). The CDR3 DNA sequence: TGTGCCAGCAGCCCCCTCGGGACTAGGGTCTACAATGAGCAGTTCTTC. Amino acid sequence: CASSPLGTRVYNEQFF.

The chain has TRBV5-1 and TRBJ2-5; 10 positions agree with TRBD1. CDR3 length equals 14 residues. After removal of 5 bases from V and 3 bases from J, the junction contained 4 bases not matched to a gene. CDR1 SGHRS and CDR2 YFSETQ come from the germline V gene. The DNA for the CDR3 is TGCGCCAGCAGGCGCGGACAGGGGGAAGAGACCCAGTACTTC. It encodes CASRRGQGEETQYF.

The chain couples TRBV7-6 to TRBJ2-3, with TRBD2 matching 10 bases. Germline V gene lookup returns CDR1 SGHVS and CDR2 FNYEAQ. This CDR3 comprises 17 residues. V lost 8 bases and J lost 5; bases outside the gene matches: 16. The CDR3 reads CASSTLHGTSDLDTQYF. As DNA, the CDR3 is TGTGCCAGCTCGACTCTTCACGGGACTAGCGATTTAGATACGCAGTATTTT.

The chain has TRBV28 and TRBJ2-5; D is perhaps TRBD2 (6 bases). Germline V gene lookup returns CDR1 MDHEN and CDR2 SYDVKM. The CDR3 is 14 amino acids. The V end was cut by 5 bases, the J end by 4 bases, with 14 bases between. In DNA, the CDR3 is TGTGCCAGCAGTGGTGGAGGGGCGAGAGAGACCCAGTACTTC. Its protein is CASSGGGARETQYF.

This clone was counted only a few times. J is TRBJ2-6 and V is TRBV19; 8 nucleotides align to TRBD2. In germline, CDR1 is LNHDA, CDR2 SQIVND (reference sequence). J was trimmed by 3 bases and V by 6 bases; bases with no gene match: 16. The CDR3 covers 19 residues. The CDR3: CASSRGRKAGEGGANVLTF. In nucleotides, the CDR3 is TGTGCCAGTAGCCGTGGACGAAAAGCGGGGGAAGGTGGGGCCAACGTCCTGACTTTC.

V usage is TRBV7-6 and J usage is TRBJ2-5; TRBD1 agrees at 7 bases. The J segment lost 3 bases and the V segment lost 3 bases, leaving 1 base of the junction unmatched. The germline V gene has CDR1 SGHVS and CDR2 FNYEAQ. The CDR3 runs 13 residues. CDR3 DNA: TGTGCCAGCAGCTTGACAGGGAAAGAGACCCAGTACTTC. This encodes CASSLTGKETQYF.

This chain links TRBV30 with TRBJ1-2; D call uncertain. CDR1 GTSNPN and CDR2 SVGIG come from the germline V gene (reference sequence). With 4 bases removed from V and 5 bases from J, the gap between germline ends came to 14 bases. The CDR3 length is 13 residues. The CDR3 nucleotides are TGTGCCTGGATAGCTGGAAGTGGGTATGGCTACACCTTC. Its translation is CAWIAGSGYGYTF.

The J gene is TRBJ2-1, the V gene TRBV6-1; 8 bases align to TRBD1. The germline CDR1 and CDR2 sequences are MNHNS and SASEGT. V shed 2 bases, J shed 2 bases, and the junction held 5 bases outside the gene matches. The CDR3 is 16 residues long. The CDR3 loop reads CASSERGQGAYNEQFF. The CDR3 bases are TGTGCCAGCAGTGAACGAGGACAGGGAGCCTACAATGAGCAGTTCTTC.